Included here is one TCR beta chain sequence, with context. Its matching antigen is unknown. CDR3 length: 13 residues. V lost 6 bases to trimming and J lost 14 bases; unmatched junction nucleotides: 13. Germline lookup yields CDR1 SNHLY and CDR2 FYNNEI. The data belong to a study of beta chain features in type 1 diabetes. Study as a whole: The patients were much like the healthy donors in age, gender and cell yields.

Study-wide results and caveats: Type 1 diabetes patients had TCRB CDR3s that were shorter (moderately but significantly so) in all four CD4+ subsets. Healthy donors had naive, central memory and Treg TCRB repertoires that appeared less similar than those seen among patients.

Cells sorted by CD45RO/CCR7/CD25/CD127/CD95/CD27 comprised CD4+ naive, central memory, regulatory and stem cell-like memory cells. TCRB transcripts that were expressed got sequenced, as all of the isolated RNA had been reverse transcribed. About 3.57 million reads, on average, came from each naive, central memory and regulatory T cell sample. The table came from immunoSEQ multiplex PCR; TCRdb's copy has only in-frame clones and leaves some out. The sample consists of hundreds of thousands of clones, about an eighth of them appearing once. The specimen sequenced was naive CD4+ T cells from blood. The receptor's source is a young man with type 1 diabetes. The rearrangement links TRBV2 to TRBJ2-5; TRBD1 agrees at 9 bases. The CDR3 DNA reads TGTGCCAGCAGCTTCGGGACAGGGTACATTCTTTACTTC. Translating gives CASSFGTGYILYF.